In its sample, the clone carrying this TCR beta chain was seen a few times. The target antigen is unknown. The data originate from a study of cytomegalovirus exposure and HLA in healthy donors. Study-level findings and limits: Cytomegalovirus-associated TCR beta chains were listed, numbering 164. On later analysis, the bulk of CMV-associated TCR beta chains appeared to be HLA-restricted. Researchers reported in a later analysis that a missense DCLRE1C variant was tied to TCR beta V- and J-gene trimming.

The CDR3 has 13 amino acids. With 3 bases removed from V and 5 bases from J, the gap between germline ends came to 7 bases. Germline V gene lookup returns CDR1 SGHTA and CDR2 FQGTGA. This PCR relied on a set of 60 Vbeta primers and 13 Jbeta primers. The repertoire was sequenced with immunoSEQ multiplex PCR; TCRdb's copy has only in-frame clones and lacks some. The sample consists of some 130,000 clones, 8.5% to 10% of them appearing once. Source material: PBMCs. The rearrangement joins TRBV7-3 to TRBJ2-2; TRBD2 might be the D (5 bases). This TCR derives from a man aged 45 to 65 in good health and CMV-seronegative. CDR3 sequence reads: CASSFGGTGELFF. Written as DNA, the CDR3 is TGTGCCAGCAGCTTCGGCGGGACCGGGGAGCTGTTTTTT.